This is a list of T cell receptor beta chains from one sample in a study of cytomegalovirus exposure and HLA in healthy donors. Data came from immunoSEQ multiplex PCR; TCRdb stores just in-frame clones and leaves some out. The data contain 120,000 or so clones, approximately 89% of them singletons. The sample taken for sequencing was PBMCs. The source is a woman between 18 and 29 years old in good health and CMV-seronegative. Each CDR3 is given with its conserved first and last residue. A D gene is named only where the DNA matches it firmly. A row's size may be missing; if present it is once, few, many or a size class.

D | J | V | size | DNA | CDR3
. | TRBJ2-2 | TRBV11-2 | . | TGTGCCAGCAGCTCGCACAGGGACGGTATCGGGGAGCTGTTTTTT | CASSSHRDGIGELFF
. | TRBJ1-3 | TRBV7-2 | . | TGTGCCAGCAGCGTCGACATCGGCTCTGGAAACACCATATATTTT | CASSVDIGSGNTIYF
. | TRBJ2-1 | TRBV5-1 | . | TGCGCCAGCAGCCCGGGGTATGAGCAGTTCTTC | CASSPGYEQFF
. | TRBJ1-1 | TRBV10-3 | . | TGTGCCATCAGTGAGCCTCCCGGCGCCGGGTTCTATGAGAACACTGAAGCTTTCTTT | CAISEPPGAGFYENTEAFF
TRBD1 | TRBJ2-7 | TRBV25-1 | . | TGTGCCAGCAGTGCCTCCGGGACAGGGACCTACGAGCAGTACTTC | CASSASGTGTYEQYF
. | TRBJ2-7 | TRBV7-6 | . | TGTGCCAGCAGCTTTTTTCCTAGCGAGAGCTCCTACGAGCAGTACTTC | CASSFFPSESSYEQYF
TRBD1 | TRBJ1-1 | TRBV7-9 | . | TGTGCCAGCAGCCAAACACAGGGGGTAGAGACTGAAGCTTTCTTT | CASSQTQGVETEAFF
TRBD1 | TRBJ1-2 | TRBV27 | . | TGTGCCAGCAGCCCAGGGGGAACAAACTATGGCTACACCTTC | CASSPGGTNYGYTF
TRBD1 | TRBJ2-1 | TRBV29-1 | . | TGCAGCGTTGATGACAGGGGGGACAATGAGCAGTTCTTC | CSVDDRGDNEQFF
. | TRBJ1-6 | TRBV7-9 | . | TGTGCCAGCAGCCGTCTAAACAGGGTACATAATTCACCCCTCCACTTT | CASSRLNRVHNSPLHF
. | TRBJ1-1 | TRBV27 | . | TGTGCCAGCAGTTTAACTACAGGAAAGTCCGGTGAAGCTTTCTTT | CASSLTTGKSGEAFF
TRBD1 | TRBJ2-7 | TRBV7-8 | . | TGTGCCAGCAGCTTAGTCGGGACAGGGCCCTACGAGCAGTACTTC | CASSLVGTGPYEQYF
TRBD2 | TRBJ2-4 | TRBV7-9 | . | TGTGCCAGCAGCAATAGCGGGGGAAGCCGGGGGAACATTCAGTACTTC | CASSNSGGSRGNIQYF
TRBD1 | TRBJ1-2 | TRBV11-2 | . | TGTGCCAGCAGCTCTGGACAGGGGGTGGGCGGCTACACCTTC | CASSSGQGVGGYTF
TRBD2 | TRBJ2-1 | TRBV18 | . | TGTGCCAGCTCACCACCGTTAGCGGGAGGGCAAAATGAGCAGTTCTTC | CASSPPLAGGQNEQFF
TRBD2 | TRBJ2-1 | TRBV7-9 | . | TGTGCCAGCAGGTTACTAGCGGGAGTATTCAATGAGCAGTTCTTC | CASRLLAGVFNEQFF
TRBD1 | TRBJ1-1 | TRBV5-1 | . | TGCGCCAGCAGCCCGACAGGGAGGATCACTGAAGCTTTCTTT | CASSPTGRITEAFF
TRBD2 | TRBJ2-3 | TRBV6-5 | . | TGTGCCAGCAAAGTAGCGGGGGGACATACGCAGTATTTT | CASKVAGGHTQYF
TRBD2 | TRBJ2-3 | TRBV27 | . | TGTGCCAGCAGTTGGGTCTATAGCGGGAGCACAGATACGCAGTATTTT | CASSWVYSGSTDTQYF
TRBD1 | TRBJ1-2 | TRBV28 | . | TGTGCCAGCAGGTCGACAGGGGGCAACTATGGCTACACCTTC | CASRSTGGNYGYTF
. | TRBJ1-1 | TRBV28 | . | TGTGCCAGCAGCGAGGGGGGGGCTGGTGAAGCTTTCTTT | CASSEGGAGEAFF
TRBD1 | TRBJ1-3 | TRBV6-5 | . | TGTGCCAGCAGTTACTCCGGTACAGGGGAAAGAAACACCATATATTTT | CASSYSGTGERNTIYF
TRBD2 | TRBJ2-3 | TRBV28 | . | TGTGCCAGCAGTACCCTAAAGCGGGATCCTAGCACAGATACGCAGTATTTT | CASSTLKRDPSTDTQYF
. | TRBJ1-4 | TRBV28 | . | TGTGCCAGCCAGGCAGGGCCTGCAACTAATGAAAAACTGTTTTTT | CASQAGPATNEKLFF
TRBD1 | TRBJ1-5 | TRBV19 | . | TGTGCCAGTAGTATAGAACTCGGGACAGTTAGCAATCAGCCCCAGCATTTT | CASSIELGTVSNQPQHF
. | TRBJ2-6 | TRBV2 | . | TGTGCCAGCAGTGAGACAGACCCGACCTCTGGGGCCAACGTCCTGACTTTC | CASSETDPTSGANVLTF
TRBD2 | TRBJ2-1 | TRBV27 | once | TGTGCCAGCAGTTTGAGACTAGCGGTGGGGGTGTACAATGAGCAGTTCTTC | CASSLRLAVGVYNEQFF
TRBD1 | TRBJ2-2 | TRBV15 | . | TGTGCCACCACCACAGGGGTCCAATTGACCGGGGAGCTGTTTTTT | CATTTGVQLTGELFF
TRBD1 | TRBJ1-2 | TRBV27 | few | TGTGCCAGCAGTTTGTCGGGACAGGGTCATGGCTACACCTTC | CASSLSGQGHGYTF
. | TRBJ1-2 | TRBV30 | once | TGTGCCTGGACATCGGGAAATGGCTACACCTTC | CAWTSGNGYTF
. | TRBJ2-3 | TRBV18 | . | TGTGCCAGCTCACCACCTAGCGGAAGCACAGATACGCAGTATTTT | CASSPPSGSTDTQYF
. | TRBJ2-5 | TRBV7-9 | . | TGTGCCAGCAGCTTACTAGGGGGAGAGGGAGAGACCCAGTACTTC | CASSLLGGEGETQYF